A selection of T cell receptor beta chains follows, all from one sample in a study of T cells after yellow fever vaccination. A single record per CDR3 protein comes from TCRdb applying MiXCR to the 5' RACE reads. The sample lists hundreds of thousands of distinct CDR3 sequences, around an eighth occurring once. Specimen: PBMCs, collected on the day of the yellow fever booster vaccination. The origin of the receptors is a man aged 30-40 years who received the YFV17D yellow fever vaccine. The CDR3 runs from the conserved cysteine through the conserved F or W. Fields, in order: clone size, D gene, V gene, J gene, CDR3 length, CDR3 protein, CDR3 DNA. The D gene is left open where the match is weak. Clone size appears in some rows only: once, few, many, or a class for an expanded clone.

abundance: NA
d_gene: NA
v_gene: TRBV28
j_gene: TRBJ2-7
len: 14
CDR3aa: CASSFLSGVYEQYF
CDR3nt: TGTGCCAGCAGTTTTCTTTCAGGGGTTTACGAGCAGTACTTC

abundance: few
d_gene: TRBD2
v_gene: TRBV7-6
j_gene: TRBJ2-3
len: 15
CDR3aa: CASTSGGTSTDTQYF
CDR3nt: TGTGCCAGCACGTCGGGGGGGACTAGCACAGATACGCAGTATTTT

abundance: many
d_gene: NA
v_gene: TRBV6-2/TRBV6-3
j_gene: TRBJ2-7
len: 18
CDR3aa: CASSHELYLGLQFGEQYF
CDR3nt: TGTGCCAGCAGCCACGAACTTTACTTGGGACTCCAATTCGGCGAGCAGTACTTC

abundance: NA
d_gene: NA
v_gene: TRBV5-1
j_gene: TRBJ2-2
len: 16
CDR3aa: CASSSGGALNTGELFF
CDR3nt: TGCGCCAGCAGCTCTGGCGGTGCGTTAAACACCGGGGAGCTGTTTTTT

abundance: many
d_gene: NA
v_gene: TRBV7-9
j_gene: TRBJ1-3
len: 14
CDR3aa: CASSLGISGNTIYF
CDR3nt: TGTGCCAGCAGCTTAGGTATTTCTGGAAACACCATATATTTT

abundance: NA
d_gene: NA
v_gene: TRBV6-2/TRBV6-3
j_gene: TRBJ1-2
len: 15
CDR3aa: CASSGPGVTNYGYTF
CDR3nt: TGTGCCAGCAGTGGGCCGGGAGTCACTAACTATGGCTACACCTTC

abundance: few
d_gene: TRBD2
v_gene: TRBV9
j_gene: TRBJ2-7
len: 15
CDR3aa: CASSVSSGSFYEQYF
CDR3nt: TGTGCCAGCAGCGTTTCTAGCGGGAGCTTCTACGAGCAGTACTTC

abundance: few
d_gene: TRBD1
v_gene: TRBV4-2
j_gene: TRBJ2-5
len: 15
CDR3aa: CASDSGTGSKETQYF
CDR3nt: TGTGCCAGCGACTCCGGGACAGGGAGTAAAGAGACCCAGTACTTC

abundance: NA
d_gene: NA
v_gene: TRBV7-3
j_gene: TRBJ2-7
len: 15
CDR3aa: CASTPSETSTYEQYF
CDR3nt: TGTGCCAGCACACCGTCTGAGACTTCTACCTACGAGCAGTACTTC

abundance: few
d_gene: TRBD2
v_gene: TRBV7-2
j_gene: TRBJ2-3
len: 15
CDR3aa: CASSLMLAGTDTQYF
CDR3nt: TGTGCCAGCAGCTTAATGCTAGCGGGAACAGATACGCAGTATTTT

abundance: NA
d_gene: NA
v_gene: TRBV7-2
j_gene: TRBJ2-7
len: 12
CDR3aa: CASSRSGYKQYF
CDR3nt: TGTGCCAGCAGCCGTAGCGGCTACAAGCAGTACTTC

abundance: NA
d_gene: NA
v_gene: TRBV28
j_gene: TRBJ1-4
len: 15
CDR3aa: CASSSLSAGSEKLFF
CDR3nt: TGTGCCAGCAGTTCGCTCTCCGCGGGGAGTGAAAAACTGTTTTTT

abundance: few
d_gene: TRBD2
v_gene: TRBV18
j_gene: TRBJ2-1
len: 12
CDR3aa: CASSPDSGVQFF
CDR3nt: TGTGCCAGCTCACCGGATAGCGGGGTCCAGTTCTTC

abundance: NA
d_gene: NA
v_gene: TRBV4-3
j_gene: TRBJ2-3
len: 16
CDR3aa: CASSRESGRSADTQYF
CDR3nt: TGCGCCAGCAGCCGAGAGTCCGGGAGAAGTGCAGATACGCAGTATTTT

abundance: NA
d_gene: TRBD2
v_gene: TRBV27
j_gene: TRBJ2-1
len: 14
CDR3aa: CASSREGTYNEQFF
CDR3nt: TGTGCCAGCAGTCGGGAGGGGACCTACAATGAGCAGTTCTTC

abundance: few
d_gene: NA
v_gene: TRBV12-3/TRBV12-4
j_gene: TRBJ2-2
len: 12
CDR3aa: CASSQNLGELFF
CDR3nt: TGTGCCAGCAGTCAGAATTTAGGGGAGCTGTTTTTT

abundance: few
d_gene: NA
v_gene: TRBV27
j_gene: TRBJ2-5
len: 14
CDR3aa: CASSFWGPQETQYF
CDR3nt: TGTGCCAGCAGTTTTTGGGGGCCCCAAGAGACCCAGTACTTC

abundance: NA
d_gene: TRBD1
v_gene: TRBV4-2
j_gene: TRBJ2-7
len: 14
CDR3aa: CASSPTQGGYEQYF
CDR3nt: TGTGCCAGCAGCCCCACACAGGGGGGCTACGAGCAGTACTTC

abundance: few
d_gene: TRBD1
v_gene: TRBV19
j_gene: TRBJ1-1
len: 13
CDR3aa: CASTTGPRTEAFF
CDR3nt: TGTGCCAGCACGACAGGGCCAAGGACTGAAGCTTTCTTT

abundance: few
d_gene: NA
v_gene: TRBV5-1
j_gene: TRBJ1-1
len: 15
CDR3aa: CASSLSPFRNTEAFF
CDR3nt: TGCGCCAGCAGCTTGTCTCCCTTTAGGAACACTGAAGCTTTCTTT

abundance: many
d_gene: TRBD1
v_gene: TRBV18
j_gene: TRBJ1-3
len: 18
CDR3aa: CASSPRGTGGPSGNTIYF
CDR3nt: TGTGCCAGCTCACCACGGGGGACAGGGGGCCCCTCTGGAAACACCATATATTTT

abundance: NA
d_gene: NA
v_gene: TRBV10-3
j_gene: TRBJ1-5
len: 16
CDR3aa: CAISESHRQPNQPQHF
CDR3nt: TGTGCCATCAGTGAGTCTCACAGGCAACCCAATCAGCCCCAGCATTTT

abundance: few
d_gene: NA
v_gene: TRBV2
j_gene: TRBJ1-3
len: 14
CDR3aa: CASRSSVSGNTIYF
CDR3nt: TGTGCCAGCAGGTCCAGCGTCTCTGGAAACACCATATATTTT

abundance: NA
d_gene: TRBD2
v_gene: TRBV7-2
j_gene: TRBJ2-3
len: 15
CDR3aa: CASSSGLAGRYTQYF
CDR3nt: TGTGCCAGCAGCAGTGGACTAGCGGGACGTTATACGCAGTATTTT

abundance: few
d_gene: NA
v_gene: TRBV7-8
j_gene: TRBJ2-2
len: 17
CDR3aa: CASSNRATTLYTGELFF
CDR3nt: TGTGCCAGCAGCAACCGGGCCACGACGCTGTACACCGGGGAGCTGTTTTTT

abundance: NA
d_gene: TRBD1
v_gene: TRBV5-1
j_gene: TRBJ2-7
len: 15
CDR3aa: CASSFPTGGRYEQYF
CDR3nt: TGCGCCAGCAGCTTTCCCACAGGGGGCCGATACGAGCAGTACTTC

abundance: NA
d_gene: NA
v_gene: TRBV28
j_gene: TRBJ2-7
len: 14
CDR3aa: CASTRRQQAYEQYF
CDR3nt: TGTGCCAGCACCCGTAGGCAGCAAGCCTACGAGCAGTACTTC

abundance: few
d_gene: TRBD1
v_gene: TRBV4-2
j_gene: TRBJ1-6
len: 17
CDR3aa: CASSQRTQGALNSPLHF
CDR3nt: TGTGCCAGCAGCCAAAGAACCCAGGGGGCTCTAAATTCACCCCTCCACTTT

abundance: few
d_gene: TRBD1
v_gene: TRBV28
j_gene: TRBJ1-3
len: 15
CDR3aa: CASSPTGGPGNTIYF
CDR3nt: TGTGCCAGCAGTCCAACAGGGGGTCCTGGAAACACCATATATTTT

abundance: few
d_gene: NA
v_gene: TRBV20-1
j_gene: TRBJ2-2
len: 14
CDR3aa: CSATRDTSTGELFF
CDR3nt: TGCAGTGCTACGAGAGACACGTCCACCGGGGAGCTGTTTTTT

abundance: many
d_gene: TRBD2
v_gene: TRBV10-3
j_gene: TRBJ2-5
len: 13
CDR3aa: CAISGAGQETQYF
CDR3nt: TGTGCCATCAGTGGAGCGGGACAAGAGACCCAGTACTTC

abundance: few
d_gene: NA
v_gene: TRBV21-1
j_gene: TRBJ2-1
len: 17
CDR3aa: CASSKAGEAGGNDEQFF
CDR3nt: TGTGCCAGCAGCAAAGCGGGAGAAGCGGGAGGGAACGATGAGCAGTTCTTC

abundance: NA
d_gene: TRBD2
v_gene: TRBV7-2
j_gene: TRBJ2-3
len: 16
CDR3aa: CASSTRLAGPGDMQYF
CDR3nt: TGTGCCAGCAGCACCCGACTAGCGGGGCCGGGGGATATGCAGTATTTT

abundance: few
d_gene: TRBD2
v_gene: TRBV5-1
j_gene: TRBJ2-7
len: 15
CDR3aa: CASSLASGRSHEQYF
CDR3nt: TGCGCCAGCAGCTTGGCTAGCGGGAGGAGCCACGAGCAGTACTTC

abundance: NA
d_gene: NA
v_gene: TRBV5-1
j_gene: TRBJ1-5
len: 15
CDR3aa: CASSAGGVGNQPQHF
CDR3nt: TGCGCCAGCAGCGCGGGAGGGGTTGGCAATCAGCCCCAGCATTTT

abundance: few
d_gene: NA
v_gene: TRBV12-3/TRBV12-4
j_gene: TRBJ2-3
len: 17
CDR3aa: CASSFSAGAHSTDTQYF
CDR3nt: TGTGCCAGCAGTTTCTCTGCCGGGGCCCATAGCACAGATACGCAGTATTTT

abundance: few
d_gene: NA
v_gene: TRBV10-2
j_gene: TRBJ2-3
len: 14
CDR3aa: CASSDNPLADTQYF
CDR3nt: TGCGCCAGCAGTGATAACCCCTTGGCAGATACGCAGTATTTT

abundance: NA
d_gene: NA
v_gene: TRBV19
j_gene: TRBJ1-1
len: 14
CDR3aa: CASSIGRGNTEAFF
CDR3nt: TGTGCCAGTAGTATTGGTAGGGGGAACACTGAAGCTTTCTTT

abundance: NA
d_gene: NA
v_gene: TRBV21-1
j_gene: TRBJ1-1
len: 18
CDR3aa: CASKQSVRRGNMNTEAFF
CDR3nt: TGTGCCAGCAAGCAATCCGTGCGAAGGGGCAACATGAACACTGAAGCTTTCTTT

abundance: NA
d_gene: NA
v_gene: TRBV6-5
j_gene: TRBJ1-4
len: 15
CDR3aa: CASSYGGDGNEKLFF
CDR3nt: TGTGCCAGCAGTTACGGGGGGGACGGGAATGAAAAACTGTTTTTT

abundance: few
d_gene: TRBD2
v_gene: TRBV12-3/TRBV12-4
j_gene: TRBJ2-5
len: 13
CDR3aa: CASLAGYEETQYF
CDR3nt: TGTGCCAGCCTAGCGGGATACGAAGAGACCCAGTACTTC

abundance: many
d_gene: TRBD2
v_gene: TRBV7-2
j_gene: TRBJ2-7
len: 16
CDR3aa: CASSPMGGGLSYEQYF
CDR3nt: TGTGCCAGCAGCCCTATGGGGGGGGGACTCTCCTACGAGCAGTACTTC

abundance: few
d_gene: TRBD1
v_gene: TRBV4-2
j_gene: TRBJ1-2
len: 19
CDR3aa: CASNQGPGQGIIANYGYTF
CDR3nt: TGTGCCAGCAACCAAGGGCCTGGACAGGGAATTATCGCTAACTATGGCTACACCTTC

abundance: NA
d_gene: TRBD2
v_gene: TRBV4-3
j_gene: TRBJ2-3
len: 18
CDR3aa: CASSRRGGTSGATDTQYF
CDR3nt: TGCGCCAGCAGCCGCCGAGGGGGGACTAGCGGGGCGACAGATACGCAGTATTTT

abundance: NA
d_gene: NA
v_gene: TRBV6-1
j_gene: TRBJ2-7
len: 14
CDR3aa: CASSTTWNSYEQYF
CDR3nt: TGTGCCAGCAGTACCACATGGAACTCCTACGAGCAGTACTTC

abundance: few
d_gene: TRBD1
v_gene: TRBV2
j_gene: TRBJ2-2
len: 14
CDR3aa: CASRNRGNTGELFF
CDR3nt: TGTGCCAGCAGGAACAGGGGGAACACCGGGGAGCTGTTTTTT

abundance: few
d_gene: TRBD2
v_gene: TRBV6-1
j_gene: TRBJ2-1
len: 15
CDR3aa: CASSIAGTNYNEQFF
CDR3nt: TGTGCCAGCAGCATAGCGGGAACTAACTACAATGAGCAGTTCTTC

abundance: few
d_gene: NA
v_gene: TRBV30
j_gene: TRBJ2-1
len: 16
CDR3aa: CAWSVTVGVGYNEQFF
CDR3nt: TGTGCCTGGAGTGTCACGGTGGGGGTGGGGTACAATGAGCAGTTCTTC

abundance: NA
d_gene: NA
v_gene: TRBV12-3/TRBV12-4
j_gene: TRBJ2-5
len: 14
CDR3aa: CASSPTEGWETQYF
CDR3nt: TGTGCCAGCAGCCCCACGGAGGGATGGGAGACCCAGTACTTC

abundance: few
d_gene: NA
v_gene: TRBV10-3
j_gene: TRBJ2-7
len: 15
CDR3aa: CAIRGEDTDTYEQYF
CDR3nt: TGTGCCATCAGGGGAGAGGACACTGACACCTACGAGCAGTACTTC

abundance: NA
d_gene: NA
v_gene: TRBV20-1
j_gene: TRBJ2-5
len: 16
CDR3aa: CSARAPPQRLQETQYF
CDR3nt: TGCAGTGCTAGAGCCCCCCCTCAGCGCCTCCAAGAGACCCAGTACTTC